This paragraph covers one T cell receptor beta chain sequence. In the study's own analysis: Amplified reference gene primers provided the basis for estimating nucleated cell counts. Profiled with immunoSEQ multiplex PCR; TCRdb holds only in-frame clones, not every one. The DNA was the basis for D and trimming; V, J and clone size are from that table. Of roughly 150,000 clones detected, around 81% appear once; the ten largest clones hold 5%. This CDR3 has 16 amino acids. V shed 1 base, J shed 3 bases, and the junction held 8 bases outside the gene matches. Per germline, CDR1 LNHNV and CDR2 YYDKDF (reference sequence). The data belong to a study of blood T cell repertoires in COVID-19. Study-wide background: The United States, Italy and Spain supplied acute and convalescent COVID-19 samples. T cells, B-cell-depleted T cells, or PBMCs provided the cDNA or gDNA that served as material.

This sequence joins TRBV15 and TRBJ1-1; 7 bases line up with TRBD1. Sequencing input: peripheral blood. This TCR was recovered from a woman aged 45-65 years with acute or convalescent COVID-19. The CDR3 nucleotides are TGTGCCACCAGCAGAGCCCAGGGGGTGGTTTACACTGAAGCTTTCTTT. Translating it yields CATSRAQGVVYTEAFF.